The clone carrying this T cell receptor (beta chain) showed up many times. Its antigen is still unknown. The sorted Tregs were CD4+CD25+CD127-/low cells. The CDR3 runs 15 residues. Losses at the gene ends were 5 bases for V and 7 bases for J; bases not matched to a gene: 12. Per germline, CDR1 DFQATT and CDR2 SNEGSKA (reference sequence). Semi-nested PCR with Nested Universal Primer A followed constant-region reverse priming of full-length variable regions. In TCRdb, the 5' RACE reads were re-called with MiXCR into one record per CDR3 protein. The table has roughly 42,000 distinct CDR3 sequences, around 20% seen once. Findings and limits, study-wide: Tumor Tregs overlapped most with tumor, then blood, naive CD4+ cells. The TCR gene usage of tumor memory CD4+ T cells clustered together with blood and lymph node memory CD4+ cells and with lymph node naive CD4+ cells.

The sample comprised Tregs sorted from blood. The sequence derives from a female donor with breast cancer. V is TRBV20-1 and J is TRBJ2-1, with 9 bases aligning to TRBD1. CDR3 bases: TGCAGTGCTGAGAGGACAGGGGCGACGAGGAATGAGCAGTTCTTC. Translated, it gives CSAERTGATRNEQFF.